These T cell receptor beta chains were read from a single sample in a study of CD8 T cells in Susac syndrome. Each CDR3 protein is one row after TCRdb ran MiXCR on the immunoSEQ multiplex PCR reads. In the table there are tens of thousands of distinct CDR3 sequences, roughly 93% of which are singletons. Material: CD4+ T cells from PBMCs. These receptors were collected from a human donor with Susac syndrome. The CDR3 runs from the conserved cysteine through the conserved F or W. D genes are given only for firm matches. Clone size is stated in some rows and not others, as once, few, many or a class when expanded.

j_call v_call clone_size d_call cdr3_nt cdr3_aa
TRBJ1-2 TRBV6-5 once - TGTGCCAGCAGTGACTCTGGCGGGGGCGATAACTATGGCTACACCTTC CASSDSGGGDNYGYTF
TRBJ2-7 TRBV6-5 once - TGTGCCAGCAGTTACTCGAACGGGCCCTACGAGCAGTACTTC CASSYSNGPYEQYF
TRBJ1-5 TRBV6-2/TRBV6-3 - - TGTGCCAGCAGTTACTCGGCACACCCCTCTAATCAGCCCCAGCATTTT CASSYSAHPSNQPQHF
TRBJ2-1 TRBV28 - TRBD1 TGTGCCAGCAGCGCTAGGACAGGACTCGTGCAGTTCTTC CASSARTGLVQFF
TRBJ2-7 TRBV6-6 once TRBD1 TGTGCCAGCAGAACCGGGACAGTAGAGCAGTACTTC CASRTGTVEQYF
TRBJ1-1 TRBV6-1 - - TGTGCCAGCGCGGGTAGGGGGGAAGCTTTCTTT CASAGRGEAFF
TRBJ1-6 TRBV15 few - TGTGCCACCAGCAGTCCGCGGGGCCGGCTAGATTCACCCCTCCATTTT CATSSPRGRLDSPLHF
TRBJ1-1 TRBV12-3/TRBV12-4 - - TGTGCCAGCAGTTCCCTCAAAGGACAAGGGGTCAACACTGAAGCTTTCTTT CASSSLKGQGVNTEAFF
TRBJ1-5 TRBV29-1 - - TGCAGCGTCCGCTACGATACCGCCAGCAATCAGCCCCAGCATTTT CSVRYDTASNQPQHF
TRBJ2-7 TRBV6-2/TRBV6-3 - TRBD1 TGTGCCAGCAGTTACTCGGACAGGGCTGGGCAGTACTTC CASSYSDRAGQYF
TRBJ2-5 TRBV10-3 - TRBD1 TGTGCCATCAGGAAAAAGACAGGGGATATAGAGACCCAGTACTTC CAIRKKTGDIETQYF
TRBJ1-2 TRBV18 - - TGTGCCAGCTCACCACCGGGAGGACAGAACTATGGCTACACCTTC CASSPPGGQNYGYTF
TRBJ2-1 TRBV19 - - TGTGCCAGTAGTATTGGCCAATACAATGAGCAGTTCTTC CASSIGQYNEQFF
TRBJ1-5 TRBV6-2/TRBV6-3 - - TGTGCCAGCAGTTACAGCGACCTTAGCAATCAGCCCCAGCATTTT CASSYSDLSNQPQHF
TRBJ2-5 TRBV30 - - TGTGCCTGGATGCAGGCCGCCGCAGAGACCCAGTACTTC CAWMQAAAETQYF
TRBJ2-5 TRBV10-3 - - TGTGCCATCAGCCGCGGGGGCTCCGAAGAGACCCAGTACTTC CAISRGGSEETQYF
TRBJ2-7 TRBV4-3 once - TGCGCCAGCAGCCAAGAAGGGTTTTACGAGCAGTACTTC CASSQEGFYEQYF
TRBJ2-1 TRBV4-1 - - TGCGCCAGCAGCCAAGAATTGGACACTTACAATGAGCAGTTCTTC CASSQELDTYNEQFF
TRBJ1-5 TRBV20-1 - TRBD1 TGCAGTGCTAGAGAACAGGGGATCGGCAATCAGCCCCAGCATTTT CSAREQGIGNQPQHF
TRBJ1-1 TRBV5-6 - - TGTGCCAGCAGCGACACAGCGGAAGACACTGAAGCTTTCTTT CASSDTAEDTEAFF
TRBJ2-7 TRBV6-6 - TRBD2 TGTGCCAGCAGTTACGTTGGGGGGGGGTACGAGCAGTACTTC CASSYVGGGYEQYF
TRBJ2-3 TRBV14 - - TGTGCCAGCAGCCAATGGGTTACTAGCACAGATACGCAGTATTTT CASSQWVTSTDTQYF
TRBJ1-2 TRBV7-2 - - TGTGCCAGCAGCCTACGGACTCCGGGGTTGGTAGGCTGGGGCTACACCTTC CASSLRTPGLVGWGYTF
TRBJ2-3 TRBV6-2/TRBV6-3 - - TGTGCCAGCACCAGGCAGGGGTTGACAGATACGCAGTATTTT CASTRQGLTDTQYF
TRBJ1-5 TRBV30 - - TGTGCCTGGAGTCTGAGGGACAATCAGCCCCAGCATTTT CAWSLRDNQPQHF
TRBJ2-1 TRBV7-3 - TRBD2 TGTGCCAGCAGATCCAAGAGCGGGGGGGACCCGATAGCCTCCTACAATGAGCAGTTCTTC CASRSKSGGDPIASYNEQFF